The TCR beta chain described here comes from a study of CD8 T cells in Susac syndrome. Background on the study: Among the Susac syndrome patients sequenced, 5 or 6 had active disease and about eight were in remission. When blood was drawn, patients with Susac syndrome were on intravenous immunoglobulin alone, on corticosteroids, or therapy-naive. Regarding the study as a whole: Total CD8+ and CD8+ TEMRA repertoires contained approximately 16 and five Susac-specific public clones, respectively.

As to this clonotype: What it binds is unknown.

Random hexamers were used to reverse transcribe the RNA input (about 0.5 to 1 ug). Multiplex immunoSEQ PCR targeted 54 Vbeta and 13 Jbeta TCR beta segments. TCRdb ran MiXCR on the immunoSEQ multiplex PCR reads and lists one entry per CDR3 protein. Of fewer than 90,000 distinct CDR3 sequences listed, approximately 95% were seen once; the top ten hold approximately 0.92%. The CDR3 totals 13 residues. Germline V gene data show CDR1 as ENHRY and CDR2 as SYGVKD. V lost 6 bases to trimming and J lost 6 bases; unmatched junction nucleotides: 7. The V gene is TRBV10-3, the J gene TRBJ2-7, with 8 nucleotides matching TRBD2. The sample consisted of CD8+ T cells from PBMCs. The sequence derives from a human donor with Susac syndrome. CDR3 amino acids: CAIRGGSGGEQYF. The CDR3 coding sequence is TGTGCCATCAGAGGCGGGAGCGGGGGCGAGCAGTACTTC.